This TCR beta chain was retrieved from a study of shared clonotypes between healthy human individuals. This clone has just a few counts. Samples underwent the assay at deep level. When replicate PCRs were run on unsorted PBMC, they used approximately 300 ng DNA, approximately 28,000 T cell genomes. Only in-frame clones appear in the TCRdb table, and some are missing; sequencing was by immunoSEQ multiplex PCR. The sample holds about 490,000 clones, over 65% seen once. The germline gives CDR1 MGHRA, CDR2 YSYEKL. This CDR3 comprises 14 residues. Trimming took 0 bases from V and 9 from J, leaving 12 bases between them. Healthy HIV-negative adults with no recent acute infections or vaccinations were recruited as donors.

The receptor was isolated from a woman aged 35 to 49 in good health. Some clones in this sample may be carry-over from other donors' samples. Sequenced material: PBMCs. The chain combines TRBV4-1 with TRBJ2-1; TRBD2 might be the D (5 bases). This CDR3 reads CASSQDWISGEQFF. CDR3 bases: TGCGCCAGCAGCCAAGACTGGATAAGCGGTGAGCAGTTCTTC.